The present entry profiles one TCR beta chain with its context. The sample belongs to a study of memory CD8 T cells in hepatitis C reinfection. This table comes from immunoSEQ multiplex PCR, and its TCRdb copy is limited to in-frame clones, with some not included. The sample carries 40,000 to 60,000 clones, roughly 90% recorded once. Time point in this sample: pre-reinfection, 55 to 20 weeks before reinfection detection. The sorted cells went straight to TCR sequencing with no prior in vitro expansion. Control naive CD8 T cells came from a couple of donors at all three reinfection time points. With 0 bases removed from V and 6 bases from J, the gap between germline ends came to 11 bases. Per the germline V gene, CDR1 is LNHDA and CDR2 is SQIVND (reference sequence). The CDR3 loop spans 14 amino acids.

The chain couples TRBV19 to TRBJ1-1, with a possible D match to TRBD1 (5 bases). This sequence originates from a man in his late teens or twenties with hepatitis C virus infection. Input material: naive CD8+ T cells sorted from blood. The CDR3 DNA sequence: TGTGCCAGTAGTATAGATCCCGGGGGGGCTGAAGCTTTCTTT. Protein product: CASSIDPGGAEAFF.